This T cell receptor beta chain was sequenced for a study of OX40 agonist ivuxolimab in advanced cancers. Across the whole study: The treatment was a fully human IgG2 OX40 agonist, ivuxolimab. Three patients responded partially, comprising one with hepatocellular carcinoma and two with cutaneous melanoma. People in dose escalation had one of these cancers: hepatocellular carcinoma, melanoma, renal cell or head and neck cancer. Under the entry rules, prior anti-PD-1, anti-PD-L1 or anti-CTLA-4 therapy was allowed, and 40% had some.

Clones were sequenced by immunoSEQ multiplex PCR, and TCRdb holds only the in-frame ones, with some missing. This repertoire shows roughly 67,000 clones, around 86% found once; its top ten account for 0.6% to 0.75%. Per the germline V gene, CDR1 is KGHSH and CDR2 is LQKENI. There are 17 residues in the CDR3. With 3 bases removed from V and 0 bases from J, the gap between germline ends came to 18 bases. V gene TRBV18 combines with J gene TRBJ2-7, with TRBD1 as a possible D gene (6 bases). The starting material was CD4+ or CD8+ T cells sorted from blood, obtained in a trial of the OX40 agonist ivuxolimab. This sequence was found in an adult with an advanced solid tumor such as melanoma, head and neck, liver or kidney cancer. The CDR3 DNA is TGTGCCAGCTCACCTTCCATAGGTCAGACAGGCTCCTACGAGCAGTACTTC. Its protein is CASSPSIGQTGSYEQYF.